These 24 T cell receptor beta chains share one sample of origin, sequenced in a study of identical twins. TCRdb passed the 5' RACE reads through MiXCR, listing each CDR3 protein once. The sample has 400,000 to 600,000 distinct CDR3 sequences, about a fifth seen once; the top ten hold 0.48%. The data also belong to a second study, concerning yellow fever vaccine responses in identical twins.

Specimen: CD4+ T cells sorted from blood. These TCRs come from a woman under 30 in good health.

This clonotype appeared a few times. The rearrangement links TRBV20-1 to TRBJ2-5, with D unresolved. Germline V gene data show CDR1 as DFQATT and CDR2 as SNEGSKA (reference sequence). V shed 3 bases and J shed 4 bases, with 21 bases lying between them. The CDR3 covers 16 residues. CDR3 nucleotides: TGCAGTGCTAGTGGGCAGGCCCTCAACAGCCCAGAGACCCAGTACTTC. It codes for CSASGQALNSPETQYF.

This clonotype was detected a few times. The chain joins TRBV10-3 to TRBJ2-5; 9 nucleotides match TRBD1. Germline V gene data show CDR1 as ENHRY and CDR2 as SYGVKD. V lost 8 bases and J lost 2; bases outside the gene matches: 0. The CDR3 runs 12 residues. The CDR3 here is CAIGTGQETQYF. CDR3 DNA: TGTGCCATCGGGACAGGGCAAGAGACCCAGTACTTC.

CDR3 sequence (DNA): TGTGCCAGCTGGGACAAGTACGAGCAGTACTTC. Its translation is CASWDKYEQYF. The chain couples TRBV27 to TRBJ2-7, with a tentative D call TRBD1 (6 bases). Germline V lookup: CDR1 MNHEY, CDR2 SMNVEV (reference sequence). Deletions cut 8 bases from V and 4 bases from J, with 9 bases between. The CDR3 is made up of 11 amino acids.

This clonotype was picked up a small number of times. The J gene is TRBJ2-1, the V gene TRBV10-1; 10 bases are shared with TRBD1. V lost 4 bases and J lost 4; bases outside the gene matches: 4. In germline, CDR1 is WNHNN, CDR2 SYGVQD (reference sequence). This CDR3 comprises 15 residues. The CDR3 DNA is TGCGCCAGCAGTGGAGGACAGGGGGTATACAATGAGCAGTTCTTC. It encodes CASSGGQGVYNEQFF.

This clonotype was found a few times. The chain links TRBV12-3 or TRBV12-4 to TRBJ2-7; possibly TRBD1 for D (6 bases). The length of the CDR3 is 11 residues. V lost 4 bases, J lost 6 bases, and 7 bases lay in between. The CDR3 reads CASSSGVEQYF. The CDR3 DNA reads TGTGCCAGCAGTTCAGGGGTCGAGCAGTACTTC.

The V gene is TRBV12-3 or TRBV12-4, the J gene TRBJ2-7, with TRBD2 matching 8 bases. This CDR3 comprises 14 residues. V gave up 3 bases and J gave up 6 bases; unmatched junction bases: 7. In DNA form, the CDR3 reads TGTGCCAGCAGTTTTGGCGGGAGGCCAAGCGAGCAGTACTTC. This encodes CASSFGGRPSEQYF.

This clonotype was found a few times. The chain recombines TRBV6-1 with TRBJ2-1; TRBD1 or TRBD2 may be the D gene (5 bases each). Per the germline V gene, CDR1 is MNHNS and CDR2 is SASEGT. CDR3 length: 15 residues. The V gene lost 6 bases and the J gene lost 4 bases, with 16 bases spanning the gap. The CDR3 DNA reads TGTGCCAGCAGCCCCGGGGCAAGCGAGTACAATGAGCAGTTCTTC. Translation gives CASSPGASEYNEQFF.

The rearrangement links TRBV24-1 to TRBJ2-1; 7 bases fit TRBD1. Germline CDR1 and CDR2: KGHDR and SFDVKD. The V segment lost 4 bases and the J segment 7 bases; nucleotides outside the gene matches: 12. The CDR3 contains 16 residues. As DNA, the CDR3 is TGTGCCACCAGTGACCTTACAGGGGAAGGGAAGAATGAGCAGTTCTTC. Translation gives CATSDLTGEGKNEQFF.

The chain joins TRBV11-2 to TRBJ2-2, with TRBD2 matching over 13 bases. Germline loops: CDR1 SGHAT, CDR2 FQNNGV. The CDR3 is made up of 17 amino acids. V was clipped by 5 bases and J by 3 bases; unmatched bases: 6. CDR3 sequence (DNA): TGTGCCAGCAGCCCCTCAGGACTAGCGGGGGACACCGGGGAGCTGTTTTTT. Protein product: CASSPSGLAGDTGELFF.

The chain employs TRBV24-1 and TRBJ2-5; D could derive from TRBD1 or TRBD2 (6 bases each). The CDR3 is 14 amino acids. Germline V CDR1 and CDR2: KGHDR, SFDVKD. V lost 5 bases to trimming and J lost 5 bases, with 14 bases between them. The CDR3 region is CATSGYRDSETQYF. Here the CDR3 DNA reads TGTGCCACCAGTGGGTACAGGGACTCGGAGACCCAGTACTTC.

In this sample, this clonotype turned up a few times. The chain is built from TRBV29-1 and TRBJ1-1; D call uncertain. This CDR3 comprises 12 residues. CDR1 SQVTM and CDR2 ANQGSEA come from the germline V gene. V was cut by 4 bases and J by 2 bases, with 8 bases left in between. CDR3: CSVGRHNTEAFF. In DNA form, the CDR3 reads TGCAGCGTTGGACGACACAACACTGAAGCTTTCTTT.

This clonotype was seen a handful of times. The J gene is TRBJ2-3, the V gene TRBV29-1; 8 bases fit TRBD2. The CDR3 contains 14 residues. Per germline, CDR1 SQVTM and CDR2 ANQGSEA. V shed 4 bases, J shed 3 bases, and the junction held 6 bases outside the gene matches. The CDR3 nucleotides are TGCAGCGTTGTCTCCAGCGGGAGAACAGATACGCAGTATTTT. Its translation is CSVVSSGRTDTQYF.

V is TRBV3-1 and J is TRBJ2-1; 15 bases map to TRBD2. Germline CDR1 reads LGHDT; CDR2 reads YNNKEL (reference sequence). This CDR3 is 14 amino acids long. With V trimmed by 6 bases and J by 8 bases, 2 bases remained unmatched. The CDR3 reads CASRGLAGGYEQFF. The CDR3 DNA reads TGTGCCAGCAGGGGACTAGCGGGAGGATATGAGCAGTTCTTC.

The chain recombines TRBV5-6 with TRBJ2-2, with 7 bases that match TRBD2. Germline loops: CDR1 SGHDT, CDR2 YYEEEE. The CDR3 has 16 amino acids. After removal of 2 bases from V and 5 bases from J, the junction contained 9 bases not matched to a gene. CDR3 region: CASSFPLGGSTGELFF. The CDR3 DNA is TGTGCCAGCAGCTTCCCTCTTGGCGGGAGTACCGGGGAGCTGTTTTTT.

The chain combines TRBV5-8 with TRBJ1-2, with TRBD1 matching 11 bases. Germline values: CDR1 SGHTS, CDR2 YDEGEE. The J segment lost 3 bases and the V segment lost 2 bases, leaving 3 bases of the junction unmatched. There are 15 residues in the CDR3. CDR3 nucleotide sequence: TGTGCCAGCAGCTTCGGACAGGGGGCATACTATGGCTACACCTTC. Residues: CASSFGQGAYYGYTF.

V and J are TRBV5-1 and TRBJ2-5; 8 bases map to TRBD1. The germline CDR1 and CDR2 sequences are SGHRS and YFSETQ. CDR3 length equals 15 residues. Losses at the gene ends were 4 bases for V and 5 bases for J; bases not matched to a gene: 10. CDR3 bases: TGCGCCAGCAGCCCCTCCGCAGGGGGCAGTGAGACCCAGTACTTC. Its protein product is CASSPSAGGSETQYF. Full variable domain (missing parts from reference TRBV5-1 and TRBJ2-5): KAGVTQTPRYLIKTRGQQVTLSCSPISGHRSVSWYQQTPGQGLQFLFEYFSETQRNKGNFPGRFSGRQFSNSRSEMNVSTLELGDSALYLCASSPSAGGSETQYFGPGTRLLVL.

The V gene is TRBV10-3, the J gene TRBJ2-1, with TRBD2 matching over 10 bases. This CDR3 contains 15 residues. With 3 bases clipped from V and 8 bases from J, the junction kept 7 bases outside the gene matches. The germline CDR1 and CDR2 sequences are ENHRY and SYGVKD. The CDR3 DNA follows: TGTGCCATCAGTGACCCAGCGGGGGGGCTAGATGAGCAGTTCTTC. The encoded protein is CAISDPAGGLDEQFF.

In this sample, this clonotype turned up many times. The gene calls are TRBV11-2 and TRBJ2-3; 8 nucleotides line up with TRBD2. The CDR3 spans 17 residues. CDR1 and CDR2 (germline): SGHAT, FQNNGV. Trimming removed 1 base from V and 1 base from J; junction bases left unmatched: 7. This CDR3 reads CASSLGEWRGGTDTQYF. The CDR3 nucleotides are TGTGCCAGCAGCTTAGGAGAGTGGCGGGGGGGCACAGATACGCAGTATTTT.

This chain uses TRBV29-1 with TRBJ2-5; no clear D. The CDR3 loop spans 11 amino acids. Germline CDR1 reads SQVTM; CDR2 reads ANQGSEA. Trimming removed 5 bases from V and 5 bases from J, with 9 bases in between. CDR3 sequence (DNA): TGCAGCGTTTGCCCCTCGGAGACCCAGTACTTC. This encodes CSVCPSETQYF.

This clonotype appeared many times. The gene calls are TRBV5-1 and TRBJ1-2; no definite D call. The germline gives CDR1 SGHRS, CDR2 YFSETQ. Trimming took off 5 bases at V and 3 bases at J, with 11 bases between the two ends. CDR3 length equals 13 residues. As DNA, the CDR3 is TGCGCCAGCAGTTTGACTGTAGACTATGGCTACACCTTC. Its protein is CASSLTVDYGYTF.

This clonotype was observed a few times. J is TRBJ2-7 and V is TRBV5-1; 8 nucleotides agree with TRBD2. The V and J ends lost 4 bases and 5 bases, in that order; junction bases with no gene match: 11. The CDR3 spans 15 residues. Germline values: CDR1 SGHRS, CDR2 YFSETQ. CDR3 nucleotide sequence: TGCGCCAGCAGCCCTACGACTAGCGCAAGCCACGAGCAGTACTTC. Protein: CASSPTTSASHEQYF.

This clonotype was seen only a few times. The rearrangement uses TRBV6-1 and TRBJ1-2; TRBD1 matches at 7 bases. The CDR3 totals 14 residues. V shed 5 bases, J shed 7 bases, and the junction held 10 bases outside the gene matches. CDR1 and CDR2 (germline): MNHNS, SASEGT. The DNA for the CDR3 is TGTGCCAGCAGTCAGACGGACAGGTCCGGTGGCTACACCTTC. Its translation is CASSQTDRSGGYTF.

This chain joins TRBV5-1 and TRBJ2-2; D perhaps matches TRBD1 (6 bases). CDR1 and CDR2 from the germline V gene are SGHRS and YFSETQ. The CDR3 is 13 residues long. The germline V and J ends were trimmed by 8 bases and 3 bases, with 11 bases remaining between them. The CDR3 nucleotides are TGCGCCAGTAGGGACACTGACACCGGGGAGCTGTTTTTT. Amino acids: CASRDTDTGELFF.

This clonotype was counted only a few times. The rearrangement uses TRBV2 and TRBJ2-7, with unresolved D. In germline, CDR1 is SNHLY, CDR2 FYNNEI. V was cut by 5 bases and J by 0 bases, with 14 bases left in between. This CDR3 is 15 amino acids long. The CDR3 bases are TGTGCCAGCAGTTATTCCAGTAGAAGCTCCTACGAGCAGTACGTC. Amino acid sequence: CASSYSSRSSYEQYV.